This is a list of T cell receptor beta chains from one sample in a study of shared clonotypes between healthy human individuals. Profiling relied on immunoSEQ multiplex PCR, and the TCRdb table lists in-frame clones only, not all of them. The sample carries some 2.1 million clones, approximately 92% recorded once. Sequences were obtained from naive CD8+ T cells from PBMCs. These receptors all stem from a man between 18 and 35 years old in good health. Some clones in this sample may be carry-over from other donors' samples. Each CDR3 is given with its conserved first and last residue. A D gene is named only where the DNA matches it firmly. Clone size appears in some rows only: once, few, many, or a class for an expanded clone.

>TRBV27|.|.|TRBJ2-7
TGTGCCAGCAGCGGAGGGTACGAGCAGTACTTC
CASSGGYEQYF
>TRBV28|TRBD1|.|TRBJ1-1
TGTGCCAGCAGCTACGGGACAGGGGACACTGAAGCTTTCTTT
CASSYGTGDTEAFF
>TRBV29-1|.|.|TRBJ2-3
TGCAGCGCCCCAGACAGCACAGATACGCAGTATTTT
CSAPDSTDTQYF
>TRBV19|TRBD1|.|TRBJ2-1
TGTGCCAGTATCGGACAGGGGGCTAGGTACAATGAGCAGTTCTTC
CASIGQGARYNEQFF
>TRBV28|TRBD2|.|TRBJ2-3
TGTGCCAGCAGTTTACAGCGGGGGGGGACGGGAACGCAGTATTTT
CASSLQRGGTGTQYF
>TRBV7-9|.|.|TRBJ2-6
TGTGCCAGCAGCTTAGCGAAACGGGATGCTGGGGCCAACGTCCTGACTTTC
CASSLAKRDAGANVLTF
>TRBV27|.|once|TRBJ2-1
TGTGCCAGCAGTTTAGCGGGTGGCGCCAATGAGCAGTTCTTC
CASSLAGGANEQFF
>TRBV5-5|.|.|TRBJ2-7
TGTGCCAGCAGCTTGGATTCCAGCCCTCGTGAGCAGTACTTC
CASSLDSSPREQYF
>TRBV27|.|.|TRBJ2-3
TGTGCCAGCATGTCGGTTTTTACAGATACGCAGTATTTT
CASMSVFTDTQYF
>TRBV6-6|.|.|TRBJ2-3
TGTGCCAGCAGTTACTCCCGATATACGCAGTATTTT
CASSYSRYTQYF
>TRBV5-4|TRBD1|.|TRBJ1-2
TGTGCCAGCAGCCCCTACAGGGGTTTGGGCGGCTACACCTTC
CASSPYRGLGGYTF
>TRBV6-1|TRBD2|.|TRBJ2-3
TGTGCCAGCAGTGAAGAGGAGAAGCGGGAGGGCCTTTTGGATACGCAGTATTTT
CASSEEEKREGLLDTQYF
>TRBV27|.|.|TRBJ2-7
TGTGCCAGCAGCCAGCAGGGACTCGGGTTCGAGCAGTACTTC
CASSQQGLGFEQYF
>TRBV4-1|.|.|TRBJ2-5
TGCGCCAGCAGCCATTTGGGCTTACAAGAGACCCAGTACTTC
CASSHLGLQETQYF
>TRBV5-3|TRBD1|.|TRBJ2-7
TGTGCCAGAAGCTGGAAGACAGGGAGCTCCTACGAGCAGTACTTC
CARSWKTGSSYEQYF
>TRBV28|TRBD1|.|TRBJ2-4
TGTGCCAGCAGTCTTACAGGGGGAGTCAAAAACATTCAGTACTTC
CASSLTGGVKNIQYF
>TRBV2|TRBD2|.|TRBJ2-3
TGTGCCAGCACCAGGACTAGCGGAAGCACAGATACGCAGTATTTT
CASTRTSGSTDTQYF
>TRBV9|.|.|TRBJ2-1
TGTGCCAGCACCCCCGTGCAGCCCGGTTACTCCTACAATGAGCAGTTCTTC
CASTPVQPGYSYNEQFF
>TRBV10-3|.|.|TRBJ1-4
TGTGCCATCAGTGAAAACCCGGGAACTAATGAAAAACTGTTTTTT
CAISENPGTNEKLFF
>TRBV11-2|TRBD2|.|TRBJ2-3
TGTGCCAGCAGCCGGATGGGACTAGCGGGAAGGATAGATACGCAGTATTTT
CASSRMGLAGRIDTQYF
>TRBV7-9|.|.|TRBJ2-1
TGTGCCAGCAGCTTAGTTGAGGTGGGGAATGAGCAGTTCTTC
CASSLVEVGNEQFF
>TRBV28|TRBD1|.|TRBJ1-1
TGTGCCAGCAGTTTAGGGACAGCGAACACTGAAGCTTTCTTT
CASSLGTANTEAFF
>TRBV11-2|.|.|TRBJ2-3
TGTGCCAGCAGCTCTAGATTAGATACGCAGTATTTT
CASSSRLDTQYF
>TRBV10-3|.|.|TRBJ2-3
TGTGCCATCAGGGAACAAGCGAGTACTAGCACAGATACGCAGTATTTT
CAIREQASTSTDTQYF
>TRBV18|.|.|TRBJ2-1
TGTGCCAGCTCACCACGCAGCGAACCCTCGGGTGAGCAGTTCTTC
CASSPRSEPSGEQFF
>TRBV19|.|.|TRBJ2-7
TGTGCCAGTAGTATAGTGGGGGCCTCCTACGAGCAGTACTTC
CASSIVGASYEQYF
>TRBV5-6|.|.|TRBJ1-5
TGTGCCAGCAGCTTGGGGGCCGGGAGCAATCAGCCCCAGCATTTT
CASSLGAGSNQPQHF
>TRBV5-4|TRBD2|.|TRBJ2-1
TGTGCCAGCAGTCTCAAGCGGGAGACCTACAATGAGCAGTTCTTC
CASSLKRETYNEQFF
>TRBV14|.|.|TRBJ2-7
TGTGCCAGCAGCCAAATAGACCTTCCCTACGAGCAGTACTTC
CASSQIDLPYEQYF
>TRBV28|.|.|TRBJ1-3
TGTGCCAGCAGTTTTGAACCCCCGCGTCTCTCCTCTGGAAACACCATATATTTT
CASSFEPPRLSSGNTIYF
>TRBV6-5|.|.|TRBJ1-5
TGTGCCAGCAGTTACCGGGGGGAGTCGGGTCAGCCCCAGCATTTT
CASSYRGESGQPQHF
>TRBV15|.|.|TRBJ1-5
TGTGCCACCAGCACGGACAGTGACCAGCCCCAGCATTTT
CATSTDSDQPQHF
>TRBV15|TRBD1|.|TRBJ2-7
TGTGCCACCAGCAGCCGCCGGACAGGGGCCTACGAGCAGTACTTC
CATSSRRTGAYEQYF
>TRBV6-6|.|.|TRBJ1-1
TGTGCCAGCAGTTTATACAGGGCGGGTGAAGCTTTCTTT
CASSLYRAGEAFF
>TRBV7-9|.|.|TRBJ1-4
TGTGCCAGCAGCTTAGTGAATGAAAAACTGTTTTTT
CASSLVNEKLFF
>TRBV7-2|TRBD2|once|TRBJ2-7
TGTGCCAGCAGCTTTAGCGGGAAAGCCTACGAGCAGTACTTC
CASSFSGKAYEQYF
>TRBV5-6|TRBD1|.|TRBJ2-1
TGTGCCAGCAGCTGGGACAGGGCCTACAATGAGCAGTTCTTC
CASSWDRAYNEQFF
>TRBV7-9|TRBD2|.|TRBJ2-1
TGTGCCAGCAGCTTAGGGCTAGCGGGAGTGAATGAGCAGTTCTTC
CASSLGLAGVNEQFF
>TRBV5-6|.|.|TRBJ2-7
TGTGCCAGCAGCCGGGGGACGGGGGTGTTTTACGAGCAGTACTTC
CASSRGTGVFYEQYF
>TRBV19|TRBD2|once|TRBJ2-7
TGTGCCAGTAGTCCGGGACTAGCGACGTACGAGCAGTACTTC
CASSPGLATYEQYF
>TRBV29-1|.|.|TRBJ2-2
TGCAGCGCCGCGCAGGCTAACACCGGGGAGCTGTTTTTT
CSAAQANTGELFF
>TRBV10-3|TRBD2|once|TRBJ2-7
TGTGCCATCAGGACTAGCGGGAGTCCCGAGCAGTACTTC
CAIRTSGSPEQYF
>TRBV5-5|.|.|TRBJ1-1
TGTGCCAGCAGCAGGGGAACCGGGACGGGCACTGAAGCTTTCTTT
CASSRGTGTGTEAFF
>TRBV5-4|.|.|TRBJ2-7
TGTGCCAGCAGCTTGGAGGGGTCGAGGGAAGAAGCCTACGAGCAGTACTTC
CASSLEGSREEAYEQYF
>TRBV11-2|.|.|TRBJ2-7
TGTGCCAGCAGATTTAGTGGGCAGGAAACCTACGAGCAGTACTTC
CASRFSGQETYEQYF
>TRBV7-3|.|.|TRBJ2-7
TGTGCCAGCAGCCCAGGAAATTACGAGCAGTACTTC
CASSPGNYEQYF
>TRBV30|.|.|TRBJ2-1
TGTGCCTGGAGTGTAGGTGGGCTGAATGAGCAGTTCTTC
CAWSVGGLNEQFF
>TRBV14|TRBD1|.|TRBJ2-1
TGTGCCAGCAGCTGGACAGGGGCCTACAATGAGCAGTTCTTC
CASSWTGAYNEQFF
>TRBV6-1|.|.|TRBJ2-6
TGTGCCAGCAGTTTTGGGGTTTCTGGGGCCAACGTCCTGACTTTC
CASSFGVSGANVLTF
>TRBV9|TRBD1|.|TRBJ2-7
TGTGCCAGCAGCACGACCGGGACAGGGAACTACGAGCAGTACTTC
CASSTTGTGNYEQYF
>TRBV13|TRBD1|.|TRBJ1-1
TGTGCCAGCAGCTTAGTGGCCACAGGGGTTGAAGCTTTCTTT
CASSLVATGVEAFF
>TRBV27|.|.|TRBJ2-3
TGTGCCAGCAGTTTCCCCAGAAGGGGTCATCAGTATTTT
CASSFPRRGHQYF
>TRBV7-9|TRBD1|.|TRBJ2-7
TGTGCCAGCAGCCCGGCGGGACAGGGGTTCCACGAGCAGTACTTC
CASSPAGQGFHEQYF
>TRBV27|.|.|TRBJ1-5
TGTGCCAGCGGATTTGGGCAGCCCCAGCATTTT
CASGFGQPQHF
>TRBV4-1|.|.|TRBJ2-7
TGCGCCAGCAGCCAAGAGCGGGGCCGCCCCGAGCAGTACTTC
CASSQERGRPEQYF
>TRBV29-1|.|once|TRBJ2-3
TGCAGCGTTTTACAGATTCCTAGCACAGATACGCAGTATTTT
CSVLQIPSTDTQYF
>TRBV6-5|TRBD1|.|TRBJ2-1
TGTGCCAGCAGTCCCAGGGGGCCGGGTGAGCAGTTCTTC
CASSPRGPGEQFF